This is a list of T cell receptor beta chains from one sample in a study of Ad26.COV2.S vaccination and SARS-CoV-2 variants. Sequencing was performed with immunoSEQ multiplex PCR; in TCRdb, only in-frame clones are kept and a portion is missing. The sample contains 350,000 to 450,000 clones, approximately 92% of which appear only once. The sample here was peripheral blood, taken in a trial of Ad26.COV2.S vaccine versus placebo. These receptors all come from a person between 18 and 65 years old who received the Ad26.COV2.S COVID-19 vaccine or a placebo. Each CDR3 is given with its conserved first and last residue. Fields, in order: V gene, J gene, D gene, clone size, CDR3 length, CDR3 protein, CDR3 DNA. A D gene is named only where the DNA matches it firmly. Clone size appears in some rows only: once, few, many, or a class for an expanded clone.

v_call: TRBV7-9
j_call: TRBJ1-1
d_call: .
clone_size: once
cdr3_length: 13
cdr3_aa: CASSLVANTEAFF
cdr3_nt: TGTGCCAGCAGCTTAGTTGCAAACACTGAAGCTTTCTTT

v_call: TRBV9
j_call: TRBJ2-2
d_call: TRBD1
clone_size: many
cdr3_length: 17
cdr3_aa: CASSPPTGTGITGELFF
cdr3_nt: TGTGCCAGCAGCCCCCCTACCGGGACAGGGATCACCGGGGAGCTGTTTTTT

v_call: TRBV27
j_call: TRBJ2-7
d_call: TRBD1
clone_size: once
cdr3_length: 15
cdr3_aa: CASRPFGTDPYEQYF
cdr3_nt: TGTGCCAGCAGACCTTTTGGGACAGACCCCTACGAGCAGTACTTC

v_call: TRBV28
j_call: TRBJ2-1
d_call: TRBD1
clone_size: .
cdr3_length: 15
cdr3_aa: CASSSAGQGGNEQFF
cdr3_nt: TGTGCCAGCAGTTCGGCCGGACAGGGGGGAAATGAGCAGTTCTTC

v_call: TRBV6-5
j_call: TRBJ1-4
d_call: .
clone_size: .
cdr3_length: 14
cdr3_aa: CASRRGGPNEKLFF
cdr3_nt: TGTGCCAGCAGACGCGGGGGCCCTAATGAAAAACTGTTTTTT

v_call: TRBV4-1
j_call: TRBJ1-2
d_call: .
clone_size: .
cdr3_length: 15
cdr3_aa: CASSQDHRAPYGYTF
cdr3_nt: TGCGCCAGCAGCCAAGACCACCGGGCCCCCTATGGCTACACCTTC

v_call: TRBV28
j_call: TRBJ1-2
d_call: .
clone_size: .
cdr3_length: 14
cdr3_aa: CASSLLKTNYGYTF
cdr3_nt: TGTGCCAGCAGCCTTTTGAAGACGAACTATGGCTACACCTTC

v_call: TRBV19
j_call: TRBJ2-3
d_call: TRBD1
clone_size: .
cdr3_length: 12
cdr3_aa: CATGQGAYTQYF
cdr3_nt: TGTGCCACTGGACAGGGGGCTTATACGCAGTATTTT

v_call: TRBV2
j_call: TRBJ1-3
d_call: .
clone_size: .
cdr3_length: 17
cdr3_aa: CASSEDSRVIGRDTIYF
cdr3_nt: TGTGCCAGCAGTGAAGATTCAAGGGTGATCGGCCGGGACACCATATATTTT

v_call: TRBV12-5
j_call: TRBJ2-3
d_call: .
clone_size: .
cdr3_length: 14
cdr3_aa: CASGLGGDTDTQYF
cdr3_nt: TGTGCTAGTGGTCTGGGGGGAGACACAGATACGCAGTATTTT

v_call: TRBV2
j_call: TRBJ2-7
d_call: TRBD1
clone_size: .
cdr3_length: 14
cdr3_aa: CASSLGQVFYEQYF
cdr3_nt: TGTGCCAGCAGTCTCGGACAGGTGTTCTACGAGCAGTACTTC

v_call: TRBV2
j_call: TRBJ2-3
d_call: TRBD1
clone_size: .
cdr3_length: 15
cdr3_aa: CASNRQGISTDTQYF
cdr3_nt: TGTGCCAGCAACAGACAGGGGATTAGCACAGATACGCAGTATTTT

v_call: TRBV6-5
j_call: TRBJ1-3
d_call: .
clone_size: .
cdr3_length: 14
cdr3_aa: CASRETNPVSTIYF
cdr3_nt: TGTGCCAGCAGAGAGACAAATCCCGTAAGCACCATATATTTT

v_call: TRBV7-9
j_call: TRBJ1-2
d_call: .
clone_size: once
cdr3_length: 16
cdr3_aa: CASSTTHGAGNYGYTF
cdr3_nt: TGTGCCAGCAGCACCACTCACGGCGCGGGGAACTATGGCTACACCTTC

v_call: TRBV4-3
j_call: TRBJ2-2
d_call: .
clone_size: .
cdr3_length: 15
cdr3_aa: CASSQTRAGTGELFF
cdr3_nt: TGCGCCAGCAGCCAAACCAGGGCTGGCACCGGGGAGCTGTTTTTT

v_call: TRBV19
j_call: TRBJ2-5
d_call: .
clone_size: .
cdr3_length: 12
cdr3_aa: CASTGAGETQYF
cdr3_nt: TGTGCCAGTACGGGGGCGGGAGAGACCCAGTACTTC

v_call: TRBV29-1
j_call: TRBJ1-4
d_call: TRBD1
clone_size: .
cdr3_length: 13
cdr3_aa: CSVPGQFNEKLFF
cdr3_nt: TGCAGCGTCCCGGGACAGTTTAATGAAAAACTGTTTTTT

v_call: TRBV4-1
j_call: TRBJ1-5
d_call: .
clone_size: few
cdr3_length: 14
cdr3_aa: CASSQEPARQPQHF
cdr3_nt: TGCGCCAGCAGCCAAGAGCCCGCACGGCAGCCCCAGCATTTT

v_call: TRBV6-9
j_call: TRBJ1-6
d_call: TRBD1
clone_size: .
cdr3_length: 15
cdr3_aa: CASREQGVSNSPLHF
cdr3_nt: TGTGCCAGCAGAGAACAGGGGGTTAGTAATTCACCCCTCCACTTT

v_call: TRBV30
j_call: TRBJ1-5
d_call: .
clone_size: .
cdr3_length: 12
cdr3_aa: CAWSVGNQPQHF
cdr3_nt: TGTGCCTGGAGTGTAGGTAATCAGCCCCAGCATTTT

v_call: TRBV6-6
j_call: TRBJ2-4
d_call: .
clone_size: .
cdr3_length: 14
cdr3_aa: CARHNILAKNIQYF
cdr3_nt: TGTGCCAGACATAATATACTAGCCAAAAACATTCAGTACTTC

v_call: TRBV6-1
j_call: TRBJ2-3
d_call: .
clone_size: .
cdr3_length: 15
cdr3_aa: CASSEATGGTDTQYF
cdr3_nt: TGTGCCAGCAGTGAAGCAACGGGGGGCACAGATACGCAGTATTTT

v_call: TRBV7-2
j_call: TRBJ2-5
d_call: .
clone_size: .
cdr3_length: 13
cdr3_aa: CASSFHYQETQYF
cdr3_nt: TGTGCCAGCAGTTTCCACTATCAAGAGACCCAGTACTTC

v_call: TRBV4-3
j_call: TRBJ1-2
d_call: .
clone_size: .
cdr3_length: 14
cdr3_aa: CASSQAAGLYGYTF
cdr3_nt: TGCGCCAGCAGCCAAGCGGCAGGTTTATATGGCTACACCTTC